Described below is a single T cell receptor beta chain sequence and its context. Original processing methods: Estimated nucleated cell counts came from reference gene primer amplification. Sequenced by immunoSEQ multiplex PCR; TCRdb stores in-frame clones only, minus some. V and J calls and clone size follow that table, whereas D and trimming were derived from the DNA. In the table there are some 200,000 clones, less than 90% of which are singletons. These data are taken from a study of blood T cell repertoires in COVID-19. Study-level information: Researchers got acute and convalescent COVID-19 samples from the United States, Italy and Spain. From T cells, B-cell-depleted T cells, or PBMCs came the material, which was cDNA or gDNA.

The junction had 17 bases not matched to a gene; V was cut back by 6 bases and J by 6 bases. The CDR3 loop spans 17 amino acids. The germline CDR1 and CDR2 sequences are KGHSH and LQKENI. This TCR came from a woman in her 40s with acute or convalescent COVID-19. The V call is TRBV18, the J call TRBJ2-7; 10 bases map to TRBD1. The specimen was peripheral blood. In DNA form, the CDR3 reads TGTGCCAGCTCCACCGGGAGAGGGGACAGGGGAAACCGCGAGCAGTACTTC. Its protein product is CASSTGRGDRGNREQYF.